One sample yielded the 9 T cell receptor beta chains listed below, sequenced in a study of T cell repertoires in cytomegalovirus infection. TCRdb recomputed calls from the reads with MiXCR, one row per CDR3 protein. The sample includes more than 400,000 distinct CDR3 sequences, around a quarter seen only once; the top ten take roughly an eighth. Sequenced: PBMCs. These TCRs come from a human donor in good health (CMV status not recorded). Some clones in this sample may be carry-over from other donors' samples.

This clonotype has more than one count but fewer than ten. The chain employs TRBV30 and TRBJ1-1; D possibly corresponds to TRBD1 (5 bases). Germline V lookup: CDR1 GTSNPN, CDR2 SVGIG (reference sequence). The CDR3 is 11 amino acids. Trimming left V 3 bases short and J 11 bases short, with 13 bases between. The CDR3 nucleotides are TGTGCCTGGAGGATAGGGACCGCTGCTTTCTTT. It specifies CAWRIGTAAFF.

The J gene is TRBJ1-4, the V gene TRBV27, with 10 bases that match TRBD1. The junction had 2 bases not matched to a gene; V was cut back by 10 bases and J by 6 bases. Germline loops: CDR1 MNHEY, CDR2 SMNVEV (reference sequence). The CDR3 has 12 amino acids. The CDR3 protein is CATGTGDEKLFF. The CDR3 DNA reads TGTGCCACTGGGACAGGGGATGAAAAACTGTTTTTT.

The chain employs TRBV6-2 or TRBV6-3 and TRBJ1-5; weak D call: TRBD1 (5 bases). Trimming pared 7 bases from V and 5 bases from J, leaving 12 bases between. This CDR3 spans 13 amino acids. Per the germline V gene, CDR1 is MNHEY and CDR2 is SVGEGT. CDR3 DNA sequence: TGTGCCAGCATTGGACGGGGCGATCAGCCCCAGCATTTT. Translated: CASIGRGDQPQHF.

V is TRBV20-1 and J is TRBJ1-5; D gene ambiguous. CDR1 and CDR2 (germline): DFQATT, SNEGSKA (reference sequence). The CDR3 totals 13 residues. Trimming left V 0 bases short and J 4 bases short, with 7 bases between. The CDR3 sequence is CSARDQLNQPQHF. CDR3 nucleotides: TGCAGTGCTAGAGATCAGTTAAATCAGCCCCAGCATTTT.

This chain connects TRBV5-6 to TRBJ1-1; no firm D call. V was trimmed by 5 bases and J by 2 bases, leaving 16 bases between them. The CDR3 loop spans 15 amino acids. Germline values: CDR1 SGHDT, CDR2 YYEEEE. The CDR3 region is CASRMGIYFNTEAFF. The CDR3 bases are TGTGCCAGCAGAATGGGGATATACTTCAACACTGAAGCTTTCTTT.

The V gene is TRBV19, the J gene TRBJ2-1; possibly TRBD1 or TRBD2 for D (5 bases each). CDR1 is LNHDA, CDR2 SQIVND, per germline (reference sequence). The CDR3 is 16 residues long. Trimming pared 3 bases from V and 0 bases from J, leaving 12 bases between. CDR3: CASSISGQSSYNEQFF. CDR3 sequence (DNA): TGTGCCAGTAGTATTTCGGGGCAGAGCTCCTACAATGAGCAGTTCTTC.

The chain carries TRBV4-3 and TRBJ2-5, with TRBD2 identical over 8 bases. The J segment lost 9 bases and the V segment lost 0 bases, leaving 3 bases of the junction unmatched. The CDR3 runs to 13 residues. CDR1 and CDR2 from the germline V gene are LGHNA and YSLEER. The CDR3 protein is CASSQDRGGAQYF. The CDR3 DNA reads as TGCGCCAGCAGCCAAGATCGGGGGGGCGCCCAGTACTTC.

CDR3 protein: CASSRPTGTSGSNEQFF. The CDR3 nucleotides read TGTGCCAGCAGCCGACCCACCGGGACTAGCGGGAGCAATGAGCAGTTCTTC. This chain connects TRBV14 to TRBJ2-1; 14 bases fit TRBD2. Germline V gene data show CDR1 as SGHDN and CDR2 as FVKESK. The CDR3 spans 17 residues. Trimming cost V 4 bases and J 6 bases; bases outside gene matches: 8.

The chain combines TRBV20-1 with TRBJ1-1; 9 nucleotides line up with TRBD1. This CDR3 has 12 amino acids. V lost 5 bases to trimming and J lost 4 bases; unmatched junction nucleotides: 2. CDR1 and CDR2 from the germline V gene are DFQATT and SNEGSKA (reference sequence). The CDR3 loop is CSALTGGTEAFF. Written as DNA, the CDR3 is TGCAGTGCTCTGACAGGGGGCACTGAAGCTTTCTTT.